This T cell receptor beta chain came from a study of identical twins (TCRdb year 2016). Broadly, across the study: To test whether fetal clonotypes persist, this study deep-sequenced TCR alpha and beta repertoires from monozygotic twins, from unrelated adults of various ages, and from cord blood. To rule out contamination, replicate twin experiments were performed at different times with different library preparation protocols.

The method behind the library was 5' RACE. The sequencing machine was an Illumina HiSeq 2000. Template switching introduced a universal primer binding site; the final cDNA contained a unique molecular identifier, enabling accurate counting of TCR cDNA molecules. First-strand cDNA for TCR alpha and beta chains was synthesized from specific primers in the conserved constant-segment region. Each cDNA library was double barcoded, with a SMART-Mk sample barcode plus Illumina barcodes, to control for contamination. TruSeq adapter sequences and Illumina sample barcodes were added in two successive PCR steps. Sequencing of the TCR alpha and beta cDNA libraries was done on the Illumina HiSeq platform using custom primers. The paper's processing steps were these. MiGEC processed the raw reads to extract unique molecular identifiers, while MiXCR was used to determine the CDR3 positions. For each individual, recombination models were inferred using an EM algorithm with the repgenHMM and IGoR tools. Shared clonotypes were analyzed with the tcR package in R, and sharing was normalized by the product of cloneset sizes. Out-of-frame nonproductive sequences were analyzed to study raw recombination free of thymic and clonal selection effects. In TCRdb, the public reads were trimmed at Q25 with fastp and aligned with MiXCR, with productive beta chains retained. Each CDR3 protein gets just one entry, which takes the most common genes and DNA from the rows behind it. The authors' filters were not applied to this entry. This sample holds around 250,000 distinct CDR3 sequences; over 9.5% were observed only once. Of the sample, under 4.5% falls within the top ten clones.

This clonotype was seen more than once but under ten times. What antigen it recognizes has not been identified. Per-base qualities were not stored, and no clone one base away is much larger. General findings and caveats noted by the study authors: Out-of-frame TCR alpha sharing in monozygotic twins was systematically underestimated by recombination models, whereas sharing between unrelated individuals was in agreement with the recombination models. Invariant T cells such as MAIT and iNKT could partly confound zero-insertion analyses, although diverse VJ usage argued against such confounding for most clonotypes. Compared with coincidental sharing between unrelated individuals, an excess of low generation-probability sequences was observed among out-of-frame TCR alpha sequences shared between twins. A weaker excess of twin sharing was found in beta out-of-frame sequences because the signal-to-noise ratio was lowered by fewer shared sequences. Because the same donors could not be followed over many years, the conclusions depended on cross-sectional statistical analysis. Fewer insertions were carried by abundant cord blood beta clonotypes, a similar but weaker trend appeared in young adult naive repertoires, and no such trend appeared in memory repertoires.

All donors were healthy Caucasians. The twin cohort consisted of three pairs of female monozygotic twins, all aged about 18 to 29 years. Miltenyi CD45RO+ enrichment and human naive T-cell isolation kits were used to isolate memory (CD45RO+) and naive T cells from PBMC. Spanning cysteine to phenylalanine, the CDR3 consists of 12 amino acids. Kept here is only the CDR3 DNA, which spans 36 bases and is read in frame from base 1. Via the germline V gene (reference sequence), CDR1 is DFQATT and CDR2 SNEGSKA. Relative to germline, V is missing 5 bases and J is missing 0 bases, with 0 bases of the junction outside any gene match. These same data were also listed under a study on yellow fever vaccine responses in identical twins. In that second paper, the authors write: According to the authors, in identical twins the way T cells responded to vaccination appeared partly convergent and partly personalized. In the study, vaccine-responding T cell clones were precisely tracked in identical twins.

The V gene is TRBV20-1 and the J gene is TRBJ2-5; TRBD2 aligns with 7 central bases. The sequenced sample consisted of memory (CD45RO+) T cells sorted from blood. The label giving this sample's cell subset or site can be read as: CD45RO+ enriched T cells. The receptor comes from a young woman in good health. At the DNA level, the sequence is TGCAGTGCTGGGGGGGACCAAGAGACCCAGTACTTC. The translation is CSAGGDQETQYF.